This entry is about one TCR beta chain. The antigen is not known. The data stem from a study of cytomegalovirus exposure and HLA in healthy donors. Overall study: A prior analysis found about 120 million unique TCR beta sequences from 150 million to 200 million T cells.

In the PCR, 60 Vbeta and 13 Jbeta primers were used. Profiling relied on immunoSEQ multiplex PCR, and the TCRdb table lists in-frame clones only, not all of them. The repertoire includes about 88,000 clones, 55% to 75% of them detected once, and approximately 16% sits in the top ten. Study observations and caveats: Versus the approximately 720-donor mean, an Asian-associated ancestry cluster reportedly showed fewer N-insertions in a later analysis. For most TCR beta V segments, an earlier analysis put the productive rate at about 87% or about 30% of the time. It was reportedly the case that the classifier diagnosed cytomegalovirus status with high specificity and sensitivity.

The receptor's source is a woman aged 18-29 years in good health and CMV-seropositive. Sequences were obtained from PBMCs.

CDR3 in amino acids: CASSEQGEDTEAFF. In DNA form, the CDR3 reads TGTGCCAGCAGTGAACAGGGGGAGGACACTGAAGCTTTCTTT. The chain couples TRBV6-4 to TRBJ1-1; 8 bases fit TRBD1. The V segment lost 3 bases and the J segment 3 bases; nucleotides outside the gene matches: 3. Germline CDR1 and CDR2: MRHNA and SNTAGT. CDR3 length equals 14 residues.